In its sample, the clone carrying this T cell receptor beta chain was seen a few times. CD4+ cells yielded CD45RA+ naive and CD45RA-negative memory subsets. Assay used: immunoSEQ multiplex PCR; TCRdb lists only in-frame clones, some missing. The data show some 350,000 clones, with approximately 79% seen just once and around 10% held by the top ten. This entry belongs to a study of shared clonotypes between healthy human individuals. V lost 2 bases and J lost 6; bases outside the gene matches: 10. Germline-derived CDR1 and CDR2 are SNHLY and FYNNEI. This CDR3 spans 15 amino acids. The sequenced material came from memory CD4+ T cells sorted from blood. Sample subset: CD45RA-negative fraction. This receptor was taken from a man aged 30 to 45 in good health. This chain joins TRBV2 and TRBJ2-7; 7 bases map to TRBD1. Written as DNA, the CDR3 is TGTGCCAGCAGTGAATATCGAGGGGGCGCGGGCGAGCAGTACTTC. As protein: CASSEYRGGAGEQYF.